This record concerns one T cell receptor beta chain sequence. These data are taken from a study of technical replicates of blood from four donors. CDR3 length: 14 amino acids. V lost 2 bases and J 6 bases, leaving 11 bases between the germline ends. Germline CDR1 SGHTA, CDR2 FQGNSA. TCRdb keeps only in-frame clones here, not all; method: immunoSEQ multiplex PCR. The sample includes approximately 81,000 clones, approximately 94% seen only once; the top ten take 0.36%. The chain joins TRBV7-2 to TRBJ1-5, with D possibly being TRBD1 (6 bases). The TCR sequence derives from a human donor in good health. Input material: T cells isolated from PBMCs. The CDR3 is CASSLSQGSQPQHF. The DNA for the CDR3 is TGTGCCAGCAGCTTATCGCAGGGGAGTCAGCCCCAGCATTTT.